This entry describes one T cell receptor beta chain. This CDR3 is built from 17 residues. The V segment lost 0 bases and the J segment 2 bases; nucleotides outside the gene matches: 7. Germline V gives CDR1 SGHRS, CDR2 YFSETQ. The data derive from a study of blood T cell repertoires in COVID-19. Overall study context: Researchers got acute and convalescent COVID-19 samples from the United States, Italy and Spain. PBMCs, B-cell-depleted T cells, or T cells were the source of the cDNA or gDNA that made up the material.

As processed by the authors: Estimation of nucleated cell counts relied on the amplification of reference gene primers. Repertoires were generated with immunoSEQ multiplex PCR, while TCRdb's copy carries only in-frame clones and drops some. V, J and clone size are taken as reported in that table, and D and trimming were inferred from the DNA itself. The sample lists fewer than 50,000 clones, around 82% seen once, with approximately 45% in the top ten. The J gene is TRBJ2-1, the V gene TRBV5-1, with 8 bases aligning to TRBD2. The origin of this receptor is a woman of 80 years or more with active or convalescent COVID-19. Sequences were obtained from peripheral blood. CDR3 loop: CASSLAVAGGTYNEQFF. CDR3 nucleotide sequence: TGCGCCAGCAGCTTGGCCGTGGCGGGAGGTACCTACAATGAGCAGTTCTTC.